A selection of T cell receptor beta chains follows, all from one sample in a study of blood T cell repertoires in COVID-19. Produced via immunoSEQ multiplex PCR; TCRdb's table is partial and in-frame only. This table holds over 90,000 clones, under 90% found once. Sequenced material: peripheral blood. The receptors were sampled from a woman between 70 and 85 years old with acute or convalescent COVID-19. Each CDR3 is given with its conserved first and last residue. The order of the fields is V gene, clone size, D gene, J gene, CDR3 DNA, CDR3 protein. D genes are given only for firm matches. The size entry is marked missing in some rows and otherwise reads once, few, many or a size class.

TRBV7-9	.	TRBD1	TRBJ1-1	TGTGCCAGCAGCGGGGCCGGGACAGGAGCTACTGAAGCTTTCTTT	CASSGAGTGATEAFF
TRBV5-4	few	TRBD1	TRBJ1-2	TGTGCCAGCAGAGTAGGGGGGACAGGGCGTTCGCAGTACTATGGCTACACCTTC	CASRVGGTGRSQYYGYTF
TRBV7-9	.	TRBD2	TRBJ2-1	TGTGCCAGCAGCTTAGCGGGGGGGAGAGAGCAGTTCTTC	CASSLAGGREQFF
TRBV24-1	.	.	TRBJ2-2	TGTGCCACCAGTGATTCCGCCGTAGACACCGGGGAGCTGTTTTTT	CATSDSAVDTGELFF
TRBV28	.	TRBD1	TRBJ2-2	TGTGCCAGCAGTGACAGGGGGTGGAACACCGGGGAGCTGTTTTTT	CASSDRGWNTGELFF
TRBV28	.	.	TRBJ2-1	TGTGCCAGCAGGCCTCACAGGGGGGGCAGGATTTACAATGAGCAGTTCTTC	CASRPHRGGRIYNEQFF
TRBV19	.	TRBD1	TRBJ1-5	TGTGCCAGTAGGAGGCTCTCTGGGACAGGGGAAGGGCCCCAGCATTTT	CASRRLSGTGEGPQHF
TRBV2	.	.	TRBJ1-5	TGTGCCAGCAGTGAGGCCGGGGGTCCGAGCAATCAGCCCCAGCATTTT	CASSEAGGPSNQPQHF
TRBV19	.	.	TRBJ2-4	TGTGCCAGTAGTATATCCCCGACAGGTACCAAAAACATTCAGTACTTC	CASSISPTGTKNIQYF
TRBV2	.	.	TRBJ2-2	TGTGCCAGCGGAAAATCGCTAACAGGGACCGGGGAGCTGTTTTTT	CASGKSLTGTGELFF
TRBV4-1	.	.	TRBJ1-6	TGCGCCAGCAGCCAAGATCGGGGGGGCGGTTCACCCCTCCACTTT	CASSQDRGGGSPLHF
TRBV4-2	.	.	TRBJ1-1	TGTGCCAGCAGCCAAGCCGGGTATAACACTGAAGCTTTCTTT	CASSQAGYNTEAFF
TRBV5-1	.	TRBD1	TRBJ2-2	TGCGCCAGCAGCCGCCAGACAGGGGTCAACACCGGGGAGCTGTTTTTT	CASSRQTGVNTGELFF
TRBV24-1	.	TRBD1	TRBJ1-4	TGTGCCACCAGTGGTACGCGACAGGGGGATCTTGCAACTAATGAAAAACTGTTTTTT	CATSGTRQGDLATNEKLFF
TRBV6-5	.	TRBD2	TRBJ2-1	TGTGCCAGCAGTTACGCCCTAGCGGGAGGGCCGGATGAGCAGTTCTTC	CASSYALAGGPDEQFF
TRBV28	.	.	TRBJ1-3	TGTGCCAGCAGCCAACGAGTGAGTTACTTAGGAAACACCATATATTTT	CASSQRVSYLGNTIYF
TRBV3-1/TRBV3-2	few	TRBD1	TRBJ2-7	TGTGCCAGCAGCCATAGGGGACAGGTCCCTACCTACGAGCAGTACTTC	CASSHRGQVPTYEQYF
TRBV4-2	few	TRBD2	TRBJ2-7	TGTGCCAGCAGCCAAGATGGACTAGCCCCGCCTCGGGAGCAGTACTTC	CASSQDGLAPPREQYF
TRBV6-6	.	TRBD2	TRBJ2-1	TGTGCCAGCAGAACCGGGACTAGCGGGGCTGGTGAGCAGTTCTTC	CASRTGTSGAGEQFF
TRBV18	.	TRBD1	TRBJ1-4	TGTGCCAGCTCACCAATAGCCGGGACAGGTTATAATGAAAAACTGTTTTTT	CASSPIAGTGYNEKLFF
TRBV11-2	once	TRBD2	TRBJ2-5	TGTGCCAGCAGCTTAGAACCGGGACTAGCGGGAAAATTGCCCCAGTACTTC	CASSLEPGLAGKLPQYF
TRBV6-5	.	TRBD1	TRBJ2-1	TGTGCCAGCAGTCGTCCGGGACAGGCTTTAGATGAGCAGTTCTTC	CASSRPGQALDEQFF
TRBV27	.	TRBD1	TRBJ1-2	TGTGCCAGCAGGCCGACAGGGGCTAAAGGCTACACCTTC	CASRPTGAKGYTF
TRBV18	.	TRBD2	TRBJ2-4	TGTGCCAGCTCACCACTAGCGGGGGAAAACATTCAGTACTTC	CASSPLAGENIQYF
TRBV18	once	TRBD1	TRBJ2-5	TGTGCCAGCTCACTCCAGACAGGGACAGAGACCCAGTACTTC	CASSLQTGTETQYF
TRBV10-3	.	.	TRBJ1-1	TGTGCCATCAGTGACAACTCAATGAACACTGAAGCTTTCTTT	CAISDNSMNTEAFF
TRBV7-9	.	TRBD1	TRBJ2-7	TGTGCCAGCAGCTTAGCGGGGACAGGGGGCTACGAGCAGTACTTC	CASSLAGTGGYEQYF
TRBV6-2/TRBV6-3	.	.	TRBJ1-1	TGTGCCAGCAGCAAACAGGGTTTCACTGAAGCTTTCTTT	CASSKQGFTEAFF
TRBV5-4	.	.	TRBJ1-2	TGTGCCAGCAGCTTGGCCCCAGGGCTGCTGAACTATGGCTACACCTTC	CASSLAPGLLNYGYTF
TRBV27	.	TRBD1	TRBJ1-2	TGTGCCAGCAGTTCCCCCGGGCAGGGGGCTTATGGCTACACCTTC	CASSSPGQGAYGYTF
TRBV28	.	TRBD2	TRBJ2-3	TGTGCCAGCAGTTCGTATCTAGCGGGGGAGGATACGCAGTATTTT	CASSSYLAGEDTQYF
TRBV9	.	TRBD2	TRBJ2-1	TGTGCCAGCAGCGTAGTTGGGGGTGTGGGAGGGAGTGGCAATGAGCAGTTCTTC	CASSVVGGVGGSGNEQFF
TRBV6-2/TRBV6-3	.	.	TRBJ2-2	TGTGCCAGCAGTTACCTCGGCACCGGGGAGCTGTTTTTT	CASSYLGTGELFF
TRBV6-6	.	.	TRBJ2-2	TGTGCCAGCAGTCAGATGGGGGGGAACACCGGGGAGCTGTTTTTT	CASSQMGGNTGELFF
TRBV27	.	TRBD1	TRBJ1-6	TGTGCCAGCAGTTCGGGACAGGGTTGGTCACCCCTCCACTTT	CASSSGQGWSPLHF
TRBV7-9	.	.	TRBJ2-5	TGTGCCAGCAGCTACGGGAGATCACAAGAGACCCAGTACTTC	CASSYGRSQETQYF
TRBV19	.	TRBD1	TRBJ2-5	TGTGCCAGTAGTACGACGACCCAGGGGGTGGGAGAGACCCAGTACTTC	CASSTTTQGVGETQYF
TRBV5-1	few	TRBD2	TRBJ2-2	TGCGCCAGCAGCCCCCCGGGACTACACACCGGGGAGCTGTTTTTT	CASSPPGLHTGELFF
TRBV10-1	.	TRBD2	TRBJ2-1	TGCGCCAGCAGTGACCCCGGTAGCGGGAGCTCCAATGAGCAGTTCTTC	CASSDPGSGSSNEQFF
TRBV6-6	.	TRBD1	TRBJ2-1	TGTGCCAGCAGTTACAACCTTGGGACAGGGAGCAATGAGCAGTTCTTC	CASSYNLGTGSNEQFF
TRBV5-1	few	TRBD1	TRBJ1-1	TGCGCCAGCAGCCCGAATACAGGGGTGACTGAAGCTTTCTTT	CASSPNTGVTEAFF
TRBV6-5	.	.	TRBJ1-6	TGTGCCAGCTCTAGGACCTATAATTCACCCCTCCACTTT	CASSRTYNSPLHF
TRBV29-1	.	TRBD2	TRBJ2-1	TGCAGCGTTGCACTAGCGGACCACTACAATGAGCAGTTCTTC	CSVALADHYNEQFF
TRBV5-5	.	.	TRBJ1-4	TGTGCCAGCAGCTTGTTTGACAGTTCCGAAAAACTGTTTTTT	CASSLFDSSEKLFF
TRBV28	.	TRBD1	TRBJ1-6	TGTGCCAGCAGTTACCGGACAGGGGTGGGGAATTCACCCCTCCACTTT	CASSYRTGVGNSPLHF
TRBV11-2	.	.	TRBJ2-3	TGTGCCAGCAGCGCTAGTGCCGGACAATACGGAGATACGCAGTATTTT	CASSASAGQYGDTQYF
TRBV11-2	.	.	TRBJ2-3	TGTGCCAGCAGCCCAGGATACCAGGGAGATACGCAGTATTTT	CASSPGYQGDTQYF
TRBV4-1	few	TRBD1	TRBJ2-2	TGCGCCAGCAGCCCATACCCAGCCGGGACAGGCTCGAACACCGGGGAGCTGTTTTTT	CASSPYPAGTGSNTGELFF
TRBV6-5	.	.	TRBJ1-4	TGTGCCAGCAGTTACGCCCAGGGGAATGAAAAACTGTTTTTT	CASSYAQGNEKLFF
TRBV27	.	TRBD1	TRBJ2-3	TGTGCCAGCAGTAAAAACTCCGGGACAGGGACGTCAGCGGGAAGGGATACGCAGTATTTT	CASSKNSGTGTSAGRDTQYF